The 20 T cell receptor beta chains below come from one sample, sequenced in a study of identical twins. TCRdb fed the 5' RACE reads into MiXCR, producing one record per CDR3 protein. The table has a few hundred thousand distinct CDR3 sequences, about 10% seen once. The sequenced sample was memory T cells sorted from blood. Receptor source: a man aged 50-59 years in good health.

The chain links TRBV18 to TRBJ1-1, with a tentative D call TRBD1 (5 bases). Germline-derived CDR1 and CDR2 are KGHSH and LQKENI. The CDR3 contains 13 residues. Deletions cut 1 base from V and 12 bases from J, with 15 bases between. Here the CDR3 reads CASSPRRAGLSFF. Here the CDR3 DNA reads TGTGCCAGCTCACCACGGCGGGCAGGGTTGTCTTTCTTT.

The J gene is TRBJ1-1, the V gene TRBV7-8, with D maybe TRBD1 (5 bases). The CDR3 has 14 amino acids. Germline CDR1 and CDR2: SGHVS and FQNEAQ. Between the trimmed V and J ends, which lost 1 base and 7 bases, there was a span of 13 bases. CDR3 nucleotide sequence: TGTGCCAGCAGCTTAGGGGCAGGGTTCGGTGAAGCTTTCTTT. It specifies CASSLGAGFGEAFF.

This clonotype occurred many times. The chain couples TRBV6-5 to TRBJ1-1; D unresolved. The CDR3 is 13 residues long. V gave up 5 bases and J gave up 1 base, with 8 bases separating them. Germline CDR1 reads MNHEY; CDR2 reads SVGAGI. The CDR3 is CASSNYRNTEAFF. The DNA of the CDR3 is TGTGCCAGCAGTAACTACAGGAACACTGAAGCTTTCTTT.

This clonotype was counted many times. The chain carries TRBV28 and TRBJ2-3, with TRBD2 identical over 8 bases. The germline gives CDR1 MDHEN, CDR2 SYDVKM. The CDR3 covers 15 residues. Unmatched junction bases numbered 9, after V lost 7 bases and J lost 3 bases. The DNA of the CDR3 is TGTGCCAGCAAAATGGCGGGGGGCGCTACAGATACGCAGTATTTT. Translation gives CASKMAGGATDTQYF. The variable domain in full, completed from reference TRBV28 and TRBJ2-3, reads DVKVTQSSRYLVKRTGEKVFLECVQDMDHENMFWYRQDPGLGLRLIYFSYDVKMKEKGDIPEGYSVSREKKERFSLILESASTNQTSMYLCASKMAGGATDTQYFGPGTRLTVL.

Ten or more counts support this clonotype. The genes are TRBV14 and TRBJ2-1; 9 bases are shared with TRBD2. Per the germline V gene, CDR1 is SGHDN and CDR2 is FVKESK. V lost 4 bases to trimming and J lost 2 bases; unmatched junction nucleotides: 6. The CDR3 length is 16 residues. Here the CDR3 reads CASSRMTSGAYNEQFF. The DNA for the CDR3 is TGTGCCAGCAGCCGAATGACTAGCGGAGCCTACAATGAGCAGTTCTTC.

V gene TRBV5-1 combines with J gene TRBJ2-3; the match to TRBD1 covers 9 bases. CDR1 is SGHRS, CDR2 YFSETQ, per germline. CDR3 length: 15 amino acids. Trimming cost V 7 bases and J 3 bases; bases outside gene matches: 9. This CDR3 reads CASGTGTGTTDTQYF. As DNA, the CDR3 is TGCGCCAGCGGAACCGGGACAGGGACGACAGATACGCAGTATTTT.

This clonotype was recorded a few times. The rearrangement links TRBV7-9 to TRBJ2-7; TRBD2 might be the D (6 bases). The CDR3 contains 14 residues. V was pared by 1 base and J by 5 bases, with 12 bases between. Germline V gives CDR1 SEHNR, CDR2 FQNEAQ (reference sequence). CDR3 amino acids: CASSLVPGDDEQYF. The CDR3 DNA reads TGTGCCAGCAGCTTAGTTCCGGGGGACGACGAGCAGTACTTC.

The chain is built from TRBV3-1 and TRBJ2-5, with 8 bases fitting TRBD2. This CDR3 has 15 residues. V was pared by 1 base and J by 7 bases, with 8 bases of the junction left unmatched. The germline CDR1 and CDR2 sequences are LGHDT and YNNKEL (reference sequence). The DNA for the CDR3 is TGTGCCAGCAGCCAAGGGGCTAGCGGGTTGGTGACCCAGTACTTC. This encodes CASSQGASGLVTQYF.

This clonotype was picked up many times. The chain combines TRBV10-3 with TRBJ1-4; D not resolved. Per germline, CDR1 ENHRY and CDR2 SYGVKD. Trimming left V 3 bases short and J 10 bases short, with 15 bases between. The CDR3 has 14 amino acids. The CDR3 protein is CAISDEVSGGKLFF. CDR3 in DNA: TGTGCCATCAGTGATGAGGTGTCAGGCGGAAAACTGTTTTTT.

This clonotype was observed a few times. The chain uses TRBV28 and TRBJ2-7; TRBD2 aligns across 9 bases. The CDR3 length is 14 residues. CDR1 and CDR2 from the germline V gene are MDHEN and SYDVKM. Unmatched junction bases numbered 4, after V lost 5 bases and J lost 2 bases. CDR3 protein: CASSVTSGTYEQYF. The CDR3 DNA sequence: TGTGCCAGCAGTGTGACTAGCGGTACCTACGAGCAGTACTTC.

This chain connects TRBV24-1 to TRBJ2-2; no reliable D call. This CDR3 is built from 14 residues. The germline gives CDR1 KGHDR, CDR2 SFDVKD. V lost 7 bases and J lost 0, with 8 bases in between. CDR3 DNA: TGTGCCACCAGCCGGGCCCCGAACACCGGGGAGCTGTTTTTT. As protein: CATSRAPNTGELFF.

This clonotype was counted at least ten times. The genes are TRBV2 and TRBJ2-3, with 11 bases aligning to TRBD2. Germline V gene data show CDR1 as SNHLY and CDR2 as FYNNEI. The CDR3 is 15 residues long. V lost 5 bases to trimming and J lost 1 base; unmatched junction nucleotides: 2. The CDR3 sequence is CASSPTSGGTDTQYF. CDR3 nucleotides: TGTGCCAGCAGTCCGACTAGCGGGGGCACAGATACGCAGTATTTT.

This clonotype was found a few times. The V gene is TRBV11-2, the J gene TRBJ2-3, with D possibly being TRBD2 (6 bases). Looked up from germline, CDR1 is SGHAT and CDR2 is FQNNGV. The CDR3 length is 15 residues. V was pared by 7 bases and J by 2 bases, with 16 bases between. The CDR3 DNA is TGTGCCAGCACTCGGATGCGGGATAACACAGATACGCAGTATTTT. This translates into CASTRMRDNTDTQYF.

This clonotype was seen ten or more times. The chain couples TRBV12-3 or TRBV12-4 to TRBJ2-1, with 14 bases fitting TRBD2. CDR3 length equals 16 residues. V lost 5 bases to trimming and J lost 7 bases; unmatched junction nucleotides: 7. This chain's CDR3 is CASSQGTSGGLNEQFF. The DNA of the CDR3 is TGTGCCAGCAGTCAGGGGACTAGCGGGGGACTTAATGAGCAGTTCTTC.

The chain carries TRBV14 and TRBJ2-7; D gene uncertain. The CDR3 has 12 amino acids. The germline V gene encodes CDR1 SGHDN and CDR2 FVKESK. V lost 1 base and J 6 bases, leaving 7 bases between the germline ends. The CDR3 loop reads CASSQAPVEQYF. Written as DNA, the CDR3 is TGTGCCAGCAGCCAAGCCCCCGTCGAGCAGTACTTC. The entire variable domain, with the rest obtained from reference TRBV14 and TRBJ2-7, is as follows: EAGVTQFPSHSVIEKGQTVTLRCDPISGHDNLYWYRRVMGKEIKFLLHFVKESKQDESGMPNNRFLAERTGGTYSTLKVQPAELEDSGVYFCASSQAPVEQYFGPGTRLTVT.

The CDR3 DNA reads TGTGCCAGTAGGGGACTAGCGGGAGCCTACAATGAGCAGTTCTTC. Translating it yields CASRGLAGAYNEQFF. This rearrangement joins TRBV19 to TRBJ2-1; 14 positions match TRBD2. CDR3 length: 15 residues. The V gene's germline CDR1 is LNHDA and CDR2 SQIVND (reference sequence). The J segment lost 2 bases and the V segment lost 6 bases, leaving 0 bases of the junction unmatched. The whole variable domain, remainder taken from reference TRBV19 and TRBJ2-1, is DGGITQSPKYLFRKEGQNVTLSCEQNLNHDAMYWYRQDPGQGLRLIYYSQIVNDFQKGDIAEGYSVSREKKESFPLTVTSAQKNPTAFYLCASRGLAGAYNEQFFGPGTRLTVL.

This clonotype was seen more than once but under ten times. The chain links TRBV7-3 to TRBJ2-5; 9 nucleotides match TRBD2. Germline lookup yields CDR1 SGHTA and CDR2 FQGTGA. After removal of 4 bases from V and 5 bases from J, the junction contained 2 bases not matched to a gene. This CDR3 region has 13 residues. The CDR3 sequence: CASSYGLAETQYF. The CDR3 DNA is TGTGCCAGCAGCTACGGACTAGCGGAGACCCAGTACTTC.

There are many counts of this clonotype. The V gene is TRBV3-1, the J gene TRBJ1-4; D perhaps matches TRBD1 (5 bases). The CDR3 length is 15 residues. The V gene's germline CDR1 is LGHDT and CDR2 YNNKEL (reference sequence). The V end lost 7 bases, the J end lost 7 bases, and 19 bases lay between the germline ends. CDR3 DNA: TGTGCCAGCACCCAGGGAGAGGGACCAGGTGAAAAACTGTTTTTT. It codes for CASTQGEGPGEKLFF.

This clonotype was counted ten times or more. The chain combines TRBV28 with TRBJ2-7; unclear D gene. The length of the CDR3 is 14 residues. Trimming removed 7 bases at V and 5 bases at J, with 18 bases between. Germline values: CDR1 MDHEN, CDR2 SYDVKM. In DNA, the CDR3 is TGTGCCAGCACCCCCGAGTGGCGACGACACGAGCAGTACTTC. This gives the protein CASTPEWRRHEQYF.

In this sample, this clonotype turned up a few times. The chain joins TRBV4-2 to TRBJ2-2; 7 bases align to TRBD2. The CDR3 extends over 16 amino acids. Unmatched junction bases numbered 8, after V lost 4 bases and J lost 3 bases. CDR1 is LGHNA and CDR2 is YNFKEQ in the germline V gene. DNA for the CDR3: TGTGCCAGCAGCCCAGCAGGACTAGTTGACACCGGGGAGCTGTTTTTT. As protein: CASSPAGLVDTGELFF.